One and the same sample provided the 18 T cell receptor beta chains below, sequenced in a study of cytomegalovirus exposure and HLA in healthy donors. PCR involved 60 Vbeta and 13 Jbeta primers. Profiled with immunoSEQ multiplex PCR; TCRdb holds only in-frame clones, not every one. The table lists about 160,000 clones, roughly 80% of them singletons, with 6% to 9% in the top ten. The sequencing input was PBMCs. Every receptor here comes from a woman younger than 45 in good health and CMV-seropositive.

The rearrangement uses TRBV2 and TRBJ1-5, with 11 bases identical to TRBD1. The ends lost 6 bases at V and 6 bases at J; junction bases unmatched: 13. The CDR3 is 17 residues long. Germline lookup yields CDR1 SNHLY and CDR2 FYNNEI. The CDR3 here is CASRAGTGGLMGQPQHF. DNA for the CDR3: TGTGCCAGCAGGGCCGGGACAGGGGGGTTAATGGGTCAGCCCCAGCATTTT.

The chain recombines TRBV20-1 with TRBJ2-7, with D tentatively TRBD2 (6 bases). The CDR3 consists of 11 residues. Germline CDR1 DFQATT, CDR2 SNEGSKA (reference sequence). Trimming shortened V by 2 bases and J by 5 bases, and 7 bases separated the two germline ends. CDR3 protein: CSARRRDEQYF. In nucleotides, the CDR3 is TGCAGTGCTAGACGGAGGGACGAGCAGTACTTC.

The chain's CDR3 is CASSLVRGELFF. The CDR3 nucleotides read TGTGCCAGCAGCTTGGTTCGTGGGGAGCTGTTTTTT. The J gene is TRBJ2-2, the V gene TRBV5-4; D ambiguous. Germline V gene data show CDR1 as SGHNT and CDR2 as YYREEE (reference sequence). The CDR3 has 12 amino acids. V shed 0 bases and J shed 8 bases, with 5 bases lying between them.

Here the CDR3 reads CASSTVGTDNSPLHF. The CDR3 DNA reads as TGTGCCAGCAGCACGGTCGGGACAGATAATTCACCCCTCCACTTT. The chain combines TRBV7-9 with TRBJ1-6, with 7 nucleotides matching TRBD1. V trimming: 5 bases; J trimming: 5 bases; junction bases outside the gene matches: 6. The germline CDR1 and CDR2 sequences are SEHNR and FQNEAQ (reference sequence). The CDR3 is 15 amino acids.

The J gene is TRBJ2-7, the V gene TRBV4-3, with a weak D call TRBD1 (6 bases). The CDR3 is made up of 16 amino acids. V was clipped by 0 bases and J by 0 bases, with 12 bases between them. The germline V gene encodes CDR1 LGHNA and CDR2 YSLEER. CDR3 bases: TGCGCCAGCAGCCAAGAACGGGCAGGGGACTCCTACGAGCAGTACTTC. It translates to CASSQERAGDSYEQYF.

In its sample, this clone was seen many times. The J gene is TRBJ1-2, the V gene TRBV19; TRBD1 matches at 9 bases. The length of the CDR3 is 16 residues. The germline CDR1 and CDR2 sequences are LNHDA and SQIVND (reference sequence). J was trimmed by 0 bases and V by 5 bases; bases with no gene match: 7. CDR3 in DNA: TGTGCCAGTAGTCAAGGGACAGGGACTACTAACTATGGCTACACCTTC. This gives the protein CASSQGTGTTNYGYTF.

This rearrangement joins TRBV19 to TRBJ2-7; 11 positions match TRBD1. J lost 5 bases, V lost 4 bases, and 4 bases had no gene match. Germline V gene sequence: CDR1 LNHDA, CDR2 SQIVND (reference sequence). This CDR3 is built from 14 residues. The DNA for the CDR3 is TGTGCCAGTAGTAGGGACAGGGGGACTAACGAGCAGTACTTC. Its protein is CASSRDRGTNEQYF.

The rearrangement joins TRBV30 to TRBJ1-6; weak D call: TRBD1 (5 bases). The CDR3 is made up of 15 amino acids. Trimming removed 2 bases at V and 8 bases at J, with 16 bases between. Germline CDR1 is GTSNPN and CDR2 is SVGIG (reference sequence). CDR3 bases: TGTGCCTGGAGTCTTCCCGGGCTGACAGATTCACCCCTCCACTTT. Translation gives CAWSLPGLTDSPLHF.

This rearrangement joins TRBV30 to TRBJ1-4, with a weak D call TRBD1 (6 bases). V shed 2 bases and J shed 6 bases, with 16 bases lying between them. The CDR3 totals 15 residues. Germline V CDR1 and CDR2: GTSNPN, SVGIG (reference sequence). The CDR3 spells CAWSSPTGYYEKLFF. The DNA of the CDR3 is TGTGCCTGGAGTTCCCCCACAGGGTATTATGAAAAACTGTTTTTT.

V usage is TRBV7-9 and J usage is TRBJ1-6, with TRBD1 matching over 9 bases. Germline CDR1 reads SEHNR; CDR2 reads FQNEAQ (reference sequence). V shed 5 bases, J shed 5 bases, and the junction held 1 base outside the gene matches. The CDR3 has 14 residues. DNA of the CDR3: TGTGCCAGCAGCCGACAGGGGGATAATTCACCCCTCCACTTT. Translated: CASSRQGDNSPLHF.

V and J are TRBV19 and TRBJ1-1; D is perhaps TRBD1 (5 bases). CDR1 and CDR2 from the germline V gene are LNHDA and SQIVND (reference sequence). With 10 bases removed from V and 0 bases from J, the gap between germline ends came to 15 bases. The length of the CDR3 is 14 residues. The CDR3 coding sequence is TGTGCCACCCGCGGGGGAGTTCTGAACACTGAAGCTTTCTTT. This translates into CATRGGVLNTEAFF.

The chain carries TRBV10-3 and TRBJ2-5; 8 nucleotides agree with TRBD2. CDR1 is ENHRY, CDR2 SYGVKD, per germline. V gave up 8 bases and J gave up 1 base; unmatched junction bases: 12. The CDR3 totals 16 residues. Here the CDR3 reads CAISMSGGSLQETQYF. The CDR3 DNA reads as TGTGCCATCTCAATGAGCGGGGGTTCGCTCCAAGAGACCCAGTACTTC.

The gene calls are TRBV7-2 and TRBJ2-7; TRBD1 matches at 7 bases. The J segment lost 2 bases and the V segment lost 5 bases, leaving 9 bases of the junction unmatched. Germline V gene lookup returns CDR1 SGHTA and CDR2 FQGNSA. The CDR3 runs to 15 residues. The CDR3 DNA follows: TGTGCCAGCAGCGGGGGCCGGGACAGAGCCTACGAGCAGTACTTC. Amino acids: CASSGGRDRAYEQYF.

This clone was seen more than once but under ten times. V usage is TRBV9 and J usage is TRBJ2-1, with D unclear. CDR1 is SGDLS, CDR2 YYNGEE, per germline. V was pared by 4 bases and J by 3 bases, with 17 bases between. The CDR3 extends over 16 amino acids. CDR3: CASSSIAEHFYNEQFF. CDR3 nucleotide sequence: TGTGCCAGCAGCTCCATAGCCGAACACTTCTACAATGAGCAGTTCTTC.

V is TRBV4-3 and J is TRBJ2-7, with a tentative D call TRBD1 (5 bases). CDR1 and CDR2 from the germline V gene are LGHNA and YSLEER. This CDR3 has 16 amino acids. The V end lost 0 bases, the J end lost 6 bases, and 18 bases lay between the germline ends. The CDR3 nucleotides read TGCGCCAGCAGCCAAGATCTGGTCAGGGTGAAGTCCGAGCAGTACTTC. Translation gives CASSQDLVRVKSEQYF.

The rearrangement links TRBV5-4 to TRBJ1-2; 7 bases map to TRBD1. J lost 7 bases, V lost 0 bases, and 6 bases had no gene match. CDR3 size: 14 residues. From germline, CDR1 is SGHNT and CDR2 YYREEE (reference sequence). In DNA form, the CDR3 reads TGTGCCAGCAGCTTGGGCCAGGGGGATAGTGGCTACACCTTC. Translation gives CASSLGQGDSGYTF. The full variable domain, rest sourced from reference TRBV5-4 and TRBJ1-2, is ETGVTQSPTHLIKTRGQQVTLRCSSQSGHNTVSWYQQALGQGPQFIFQYYREEENGRGNFPPRFSGLQFPNYSSELNVNALELDDSALYLCASSLGQGDSGYTFGSGTRLTVV.

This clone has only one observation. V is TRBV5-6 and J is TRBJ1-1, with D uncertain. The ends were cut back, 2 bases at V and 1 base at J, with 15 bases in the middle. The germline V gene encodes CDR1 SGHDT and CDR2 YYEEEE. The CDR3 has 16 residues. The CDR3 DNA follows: TGTGCCAGCAGCTTATGGGCAGAGGGCGAGAACACTGAAGCTTTCTTT. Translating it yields CASSLWAEGENTEAFF.

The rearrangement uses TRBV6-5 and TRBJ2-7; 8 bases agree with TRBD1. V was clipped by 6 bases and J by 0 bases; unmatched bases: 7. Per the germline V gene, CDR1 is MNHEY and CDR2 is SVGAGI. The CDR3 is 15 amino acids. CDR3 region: CASSRRTGSSYEQYF. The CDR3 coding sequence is TGTGCCAGCAGCCGACGGACAGGGAGCTCCTACGAGCAGTACTTC.